This T cell receptor beta chain came from a study of T cells in Graves' hyperthyroidism and ophthalmopathy. In the ophthalmopathy cohort, Clinical Activity Score was at least 3, NOSPECS grade at least 4, and duration under 3 months. Fresh peripheral blood, 10 ml, yielded the PBMCs. Regions amplified from RNA transcripts were the TCR beta CDR3 regions. First-round RT-PCR with HTBI primers amplified the TCR CDR3 region. TCRdb reprocessed the multiplex PCR reads with MiXCR, giving one entry per CDR3 protein. The table lists roughly 350,000 distinct CDR3 sequences, 12% to 15% of them singletons. Germline V gene data show CDR1 as ENHRY and CDR2 as SYGVKD. With 9 bases removed from V and 6 bases from J, the gap between germline ends came to 17 bases. The CDR3 covers 13 residues.

The sample was blood. The receptor comes from a woman in her forties with Graves' ophthalmopathy. The J gene is TRBJ1-2, the V gene TRBV10-3; D remains unclear. The CDR3 reads CAISDYSKDGYTF. DNA of the CDR3: TGTGCCATTTCCGACTACTCTAAGGATGGCTACACCTTC.